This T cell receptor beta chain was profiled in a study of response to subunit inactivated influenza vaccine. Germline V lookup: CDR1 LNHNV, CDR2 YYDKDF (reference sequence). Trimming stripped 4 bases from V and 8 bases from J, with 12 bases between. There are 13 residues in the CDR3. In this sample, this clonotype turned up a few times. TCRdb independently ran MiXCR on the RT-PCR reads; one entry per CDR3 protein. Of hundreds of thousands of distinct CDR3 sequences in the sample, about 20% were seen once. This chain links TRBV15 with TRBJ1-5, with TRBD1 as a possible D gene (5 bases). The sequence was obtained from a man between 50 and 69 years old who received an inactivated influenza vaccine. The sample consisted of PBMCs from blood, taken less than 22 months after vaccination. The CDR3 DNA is TGTGCCACCAGCACAGGGCCTAAGGAGCCCCAGCATTTT. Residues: CATSTGPKEPQHF.